Detailed here is one TCR beta chain. Its antigen remains unidentified. The sample belongs to a study of radiation and T cells in renal cell carcinoma. Study-wide points: No pretreatment tumor biopsies were available for baseline clonotypes.

Specified time point: blood 4 weeks post-SBRT, at nephrectomy. This sample's treatment: 15 Gy SBRT to primary tumor, nephrectomy 4 weeks later. Nephrectomy followed 15 Gy stereotactic body radiation by 4 weeks. The patient's renal cell carcinoma had clear cell pathology. The table came from immunoSEQ multiplex PCR; TCRdb's copy has only in-frame clones and leaves some out. Of around 180,000 clones in the sample, approximately 90% were seen once. The sample in question was blood, obtained from a patient whose treatment included radiotherapy and nephrectomy. This TCR came from a woman aged 45-65 years with renal cell carcinoma.

The CDR3 DNA sequence: TGTGCCAGTAGTATAGTTCTCTCTGGGGAAAATGAAAAACTGTTTTTT. As protein: CASSIVLSGENEKLFF. The chain combines TRBV19 with TRBJ1-4; D is unresolved. Germline lookup yields CDR1 LNHDA and CDR2 SQIVND (reference sequence). The V gene lost 1 base and the J gene lost 5 bases, with 14 bases spanning the gap. The CDR3 covers 16 residues.